This record concerns one T cell receptor (beta chain) sequence. The antigen is not known. The germline V and J ends were trimmed by 0 bases and 3 bases, with 6 bases remaining between them. The CDR3 totals 13 residues. Germline V gene lookup returns CDR1 GTSNPN and CDR2 SVGIG (reference sequence). This record belongs to a study of T-cell memory formation after mild COVID-19. Broader study findings: In second-wave clones peaking day 37, SARS-CoV-2 specificity remained unconfirmed.

Using its own MiXCR run on the 5' RACE reads, TCRdb lists one record per CDR3 protein. This sample has approximately 450,000 distinct CDR3 sequences, with about 20% found just once. The gene calls are TRBV30 and TRBJ1-5, with D uncertain. The sample comprised PBMCs or a T cell subset sorted from them (not recorded which). The clonotype originates from an adult woman who had mild COVID-19 (a few samples of this study predate the infection). Cell type and time point are not known. The CDR3 spells CAWSVRDNQPQHF. The CDR3 region has the DNA TGTGCCTGGAGTGTGCGGGACAATCAGCCCCAGCATTTT.